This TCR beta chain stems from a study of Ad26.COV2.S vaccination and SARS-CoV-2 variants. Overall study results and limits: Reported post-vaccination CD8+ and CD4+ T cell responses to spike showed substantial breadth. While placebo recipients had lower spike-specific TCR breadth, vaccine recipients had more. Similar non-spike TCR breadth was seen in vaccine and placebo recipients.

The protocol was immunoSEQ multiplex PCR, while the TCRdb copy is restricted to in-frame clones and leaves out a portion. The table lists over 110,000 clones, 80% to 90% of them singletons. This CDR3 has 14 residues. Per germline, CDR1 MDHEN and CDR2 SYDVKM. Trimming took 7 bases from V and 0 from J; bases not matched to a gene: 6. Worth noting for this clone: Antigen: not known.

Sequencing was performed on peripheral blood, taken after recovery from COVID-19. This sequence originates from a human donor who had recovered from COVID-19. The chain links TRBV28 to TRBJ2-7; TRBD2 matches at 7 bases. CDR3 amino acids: CASIPGGSSYEQYF. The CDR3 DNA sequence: TGTGCCAGCATCCCCGGGGGGAGCTCCTACGAGCAGTACTTC.